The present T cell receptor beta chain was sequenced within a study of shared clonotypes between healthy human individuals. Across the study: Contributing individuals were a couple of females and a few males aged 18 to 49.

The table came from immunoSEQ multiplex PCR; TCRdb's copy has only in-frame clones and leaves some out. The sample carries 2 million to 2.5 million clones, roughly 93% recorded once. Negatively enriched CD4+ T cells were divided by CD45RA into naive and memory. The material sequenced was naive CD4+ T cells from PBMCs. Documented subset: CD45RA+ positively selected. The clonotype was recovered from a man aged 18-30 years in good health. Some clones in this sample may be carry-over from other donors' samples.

CDR3 sequence: CASSKSLPGANVLTF. The CDR3 DNA reads TGCGCCAGCAGCAAAAGTCTTCCTGGGGCCAACGTCCTGACTTTC. The chain couples TRBV5-1 to TRBJ2-6; no firm D call. The CDR3 loop spans 15 amino acids. Germline lookup yields CDR1 SGHRS and CDR2 YFSETQ. The ends were cut back, 4 bases at V and 2 bases at J, with 10 bases in the middle.